The clone carrying this TCR beta chain was detected a few times. Its antigen is not identified. This record belongs to a study of CD8 T cells in ankylosing spondylitis. V lost 1 base and J lost 5, with 10 bases in between. The CDR3 consists of 13 residues. The germline V gene encodes CDR1 SQVTM and CDR2 ANQGSEA. Study-level findings and limits: About 8 highly homologous variants made up a TCR beta motif, and this motif appeared characteristic of ankylosing spondylitis blood.

MiXCR was run by TCRdb on the 5' RACE reads, yielding one entry per CDR3 protein. The sample includes about 750,000 distinct CDR3 sequences, around 20% seen only once; the top ten take under 20%. This chain uses TRBV29-1 with TRBJ2-3, with no clear D. The receptor was isolated from a male donor with ankylosing spondylitis. Sequences were obtained from blood, either unsorted or a sorted T cell fraction (not recorded which). The CDR3 DNA reads as TGCAGCGTTGAAGGGCAGTCCCTAGATACGCAGTATTTT. Encoded protein: CSVEGQSLDTQYF.